This TCR beta chain is drawn from a study of cytomegalovirus exposure and HLA in healthy donors. Study results and limitations: A list of around 160 TCR beta chains associated with cytomegalovirus was given.

Remarks on this clone: The antigen is unknown.

This table comes from immunoSEQ multiplex PCR, and its TCRdb copy is limited to in-frame clones, with some not included. The sample consists of around 70,000 clones, around 96% of them appearing once. From germline, CDR1 is SGDLS and CDR2 YYNGEE. V was clipped by 2 bases and J by 8 bases; unmatched bases: 10. This CDR3 contains 16 residues. Source material: PBMCs. The chain carries TRBV9 and TRBJ2-1, with TRBD1 matching over 10 bases. The clonotype comes from a man between 18 and 29 years old in good health and CMV-seronegative. The CDR3 sequence is CASSVRDRGYQYEQFF. DNA for the CDR3: TGTGCCAGCAGCGTTCGGGACAGGGGCTATCAGTATGAGCAGTTCTTC.